The T cell receptor (beta chain) described here comes from a study of CD8 T cells in ankylosing spondylitis. This clonotype has a count of ten or more. Its antigen is undetermined. Using quantitative 5'-RACE with molecular barcodes, the authors made TCR beta libraries. TCRdb re-called the 5' RACE reads with MiXCR, one entry per CDR3 protein. The sample has roughly 150,000 distinct CDR3 sequences, around 7.9% seen once. Broader study findings: Ankylosing spondylitis blood appeared to be characterized by a TCR beta motif of under ten highly homologous variants. A CD8+ phenotype characterized the disease-linked clones, which were relatively rare in peripheral blood. Clones tied to disease were said to be significantly enriched in matched ankylosing spondylitis synovial fluid.

Germline assignment: CDR1 PRHDT and CDR2 FYEKMQ (reference sequence). Trimming stripped 6 bases from V and 5 bases from J, with 13 bases between. This CDR3 has 13 residues. The gene calls are TRBV13 and TRBJ1-1, with D possibly TRBD1 on 6 matching bases. Sample: blood, either unsorted or a sorted T cell fraction (not recorded which). The clonotype was recovered from a female donor with ankylosing spondylitis or in good health (not recorded which). The CDR3 coding sequence is TGTGCCAGCAGTCGACAGGCCGAGACTGAAGCTTTCTTT. This translates into CASSRQAETEAFF.